This T cell receptor (beta chain) was identified during a study of control samples from healthy donors and cancer patients. The protocol was immunoSEQ multiplex PCR, while the TCRdb copy is restricted to in-frame clones and leaves out a portion. This table has 150,000 to 200,000 clones, 91% appearing once. V lost 7 bases to trimming and J lost 2 bases, with 12 bases between them. CDR3 length equals 13 residues. Germline lookup yields CDR1 MNHEY and CDR2 SVGAGI. The sequenced material came from blood. This TCR was sampled from a woman aged 40 to 55 in good health. This sequence joins TRBV6-5 and TRBJ2-7; no firm D call. The CDR3 nucleotides are TGTGCCAGCACCCCCCCTGGTACCTACGAGCAGTACTTC. It codes for CASTPPGTYEQYF.